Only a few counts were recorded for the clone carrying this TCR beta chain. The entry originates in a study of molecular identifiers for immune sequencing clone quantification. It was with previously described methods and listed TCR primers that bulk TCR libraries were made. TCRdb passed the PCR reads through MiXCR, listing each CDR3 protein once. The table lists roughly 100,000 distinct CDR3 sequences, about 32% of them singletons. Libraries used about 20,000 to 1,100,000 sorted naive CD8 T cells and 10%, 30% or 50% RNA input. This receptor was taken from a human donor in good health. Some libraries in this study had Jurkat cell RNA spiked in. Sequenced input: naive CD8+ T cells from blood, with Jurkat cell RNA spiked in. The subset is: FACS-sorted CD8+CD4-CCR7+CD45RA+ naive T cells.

The CDR3 sequence is CASSQIAGGTDTQYF. CDR3 DNA sequence: TGCGCCAGCAGCCAGATAGCGGGAGGCACAGATACGCAGTATTTT. The chain uses TRBV4-3 and TRBJ2-3, with 9 bases identical to TRBD2. CDR3 size: 15 residues. From germline, CDR1 is LGHNA and CDR2 YSLEER. V trimming: 3 bases; J trimming: 1 base; junction bases outside the gene matches: 2.